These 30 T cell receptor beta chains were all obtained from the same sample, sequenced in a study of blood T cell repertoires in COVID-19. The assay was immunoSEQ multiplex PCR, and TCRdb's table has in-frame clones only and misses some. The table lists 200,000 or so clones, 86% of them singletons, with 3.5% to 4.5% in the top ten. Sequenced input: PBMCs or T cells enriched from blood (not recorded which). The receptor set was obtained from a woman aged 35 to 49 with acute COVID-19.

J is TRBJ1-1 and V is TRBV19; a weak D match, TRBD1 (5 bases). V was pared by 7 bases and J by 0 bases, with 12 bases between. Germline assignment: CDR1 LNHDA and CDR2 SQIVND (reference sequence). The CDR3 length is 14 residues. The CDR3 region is CASNMGLMNTEAFF. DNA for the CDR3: TGTGCCAGTAACATGGGACTCATGAACACTGAAGCTTTCTTT. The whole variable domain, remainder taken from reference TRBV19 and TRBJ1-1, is DGGITQSPKYLFRKEGQNVTLSCEQNLNHDAMYWYRQDPGQGLRLIYYSQIVNDFQKGDIAEGYSVSREKKESFPLTVTSAQKNPTAFYLCASNMGLMNTEAFFGQGTRLTVV.

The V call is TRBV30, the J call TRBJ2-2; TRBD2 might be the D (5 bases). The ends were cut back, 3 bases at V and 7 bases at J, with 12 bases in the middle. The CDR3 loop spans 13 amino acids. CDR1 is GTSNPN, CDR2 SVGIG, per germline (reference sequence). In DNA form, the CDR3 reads TGTGCCTGGAGGAACAGACGGGACGGGGAGCTGTTTTTT. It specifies CAWRNRRDGELFF.

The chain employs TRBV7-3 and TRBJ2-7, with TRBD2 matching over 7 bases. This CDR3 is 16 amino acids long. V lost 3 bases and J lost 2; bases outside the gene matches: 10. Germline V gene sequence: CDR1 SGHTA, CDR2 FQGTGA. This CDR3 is CASSFSHPGLPYEQYV. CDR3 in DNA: TGTGCCAGCAGCTTCTCACACCCGGGACTACCCTACGAGCAGTACGTC.

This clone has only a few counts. CDR3 sequence: CASSSPTGHGYTF. In DNA form, the CDR3 reads TGTGCCAGCAGTTCCCCGACAGGGCATGGCTACACCTTC. The gene calls are TRBV6-2 or TRBV6-3 and TRBJ1-2; 7 positions match TRBD1. With V trimmed by 4 bases and J by 6 bases, 5 bases remained unmatched. The CDR3 is 13 amino acids. The germline V gene has CDR1 MNHEY and CDR2 SVGEGT.

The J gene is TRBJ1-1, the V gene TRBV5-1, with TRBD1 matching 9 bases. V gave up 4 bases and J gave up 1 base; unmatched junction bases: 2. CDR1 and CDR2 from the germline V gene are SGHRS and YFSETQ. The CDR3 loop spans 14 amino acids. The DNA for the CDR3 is TGCGCCAGCAGCACGACAGGGGGGAACACTGAAGCTTTCTTT. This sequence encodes CASSTTGGNTEAFF.

CDR3 nucleotides: TGTGCCAGCAGCTTGTCCACAGGGTTCCAAGAGACCCAGTACTTC. This sequence encodes CASSLSTGFQETQYF. The chain has TRBV5-6 and TRBJ2-5, with D possibly TRBD1 on 6 matching bases. The germline V gene has CDR1 SGHDT and CDR2 YYEEEE. The CDR3 extends over 15 amino acids. V was cut by 1 base and J by 1 base, with 11 bases left in between.

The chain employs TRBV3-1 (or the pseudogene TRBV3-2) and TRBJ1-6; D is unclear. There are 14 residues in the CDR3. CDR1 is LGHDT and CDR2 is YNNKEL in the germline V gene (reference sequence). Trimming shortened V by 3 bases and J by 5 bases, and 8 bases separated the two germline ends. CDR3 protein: CASSQRGNNSPLHF. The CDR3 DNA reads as TGTGCCAGCAGCCAGCGCGGAAATAATTCACCCCTCCACTTT.

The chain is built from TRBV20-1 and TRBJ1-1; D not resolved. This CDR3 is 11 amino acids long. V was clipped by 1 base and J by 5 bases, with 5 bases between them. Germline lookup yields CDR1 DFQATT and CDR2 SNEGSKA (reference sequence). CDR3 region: CSARGRTEAFF. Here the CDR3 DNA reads TGCAGTGCTAGAGGTCGGACTGAAGCTTTCTTT.

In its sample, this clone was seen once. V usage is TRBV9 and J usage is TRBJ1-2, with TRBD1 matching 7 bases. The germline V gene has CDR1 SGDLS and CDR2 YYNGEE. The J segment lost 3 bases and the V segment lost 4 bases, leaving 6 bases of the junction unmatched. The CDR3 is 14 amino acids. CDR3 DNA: TGTGCCAGCAGCCTTACCGGGACAGACTATGGCTACACCTTC. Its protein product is CASSLTGTDYGYTF. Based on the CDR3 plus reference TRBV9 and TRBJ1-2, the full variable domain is DSGVTQTPKHLITATGQRVTLRCSPRSGDLSVYWYQQSLDQGLQFLIQYYNGEERAKGNILERFSAQQFPDLHSELNLSSLELGDSALYFCASSLTGTDYGYTFGSGTRLTVV.

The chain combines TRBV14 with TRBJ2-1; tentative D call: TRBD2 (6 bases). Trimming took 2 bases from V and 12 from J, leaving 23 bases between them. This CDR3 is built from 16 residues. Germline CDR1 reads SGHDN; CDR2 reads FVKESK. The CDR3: CASSQRGLKSDARQFF. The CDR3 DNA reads TGTGCCAGCAGCCAACGGGGGTTAAAATCAGACGCTCGGCAGTTCTTC. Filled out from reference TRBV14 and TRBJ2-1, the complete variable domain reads EAGVTQFPSHSVIEKGQTVTLRCDPISGHDNLYWYRRVMGKEIKFLLHFVKESKQDESGMPNNRFLAERTGGTYSTLKVQPAELEDSGVYFCASSQRGLKSDARQFFGPGTRLTVL.

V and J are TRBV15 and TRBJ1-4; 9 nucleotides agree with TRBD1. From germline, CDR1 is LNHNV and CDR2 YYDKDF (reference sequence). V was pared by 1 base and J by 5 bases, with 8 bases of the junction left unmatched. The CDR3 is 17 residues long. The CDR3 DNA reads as TGTGCCACCAGCAGAGGGCGGGGACAGGGAGAGAATGAAAAACTGTTTTTT. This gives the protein CATSRGRGQGENEKLFF.

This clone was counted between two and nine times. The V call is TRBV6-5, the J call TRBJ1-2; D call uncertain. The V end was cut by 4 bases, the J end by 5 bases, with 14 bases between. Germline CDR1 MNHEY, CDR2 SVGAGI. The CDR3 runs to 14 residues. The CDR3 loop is CASSSPKWPYGYTF. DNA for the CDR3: TGTGCCAGCAGTTCCCCCAAGTGGCCTTATGGCTACACCTTC.

The CDR3 nucleotides read TGTGCCAGCAGCCTTCGGACAGGGGGCGTTCAGCCCCAGCATTTT. Translated: CASSLRTGGVQPQHF. The chain employs TRBV11-2 and TRBJ1-5, with TRBD1 matching over 11 bases. J gave up 6 bases and V 5 bases, and 6 bases lay outside the gene matches. CDR3 size: 15 residues. Germline CDR1 and CDR2: SGHAT and FQNNGV. The entire variable domain, with the rest obtained from reference TRBV11-2 and TRBJ1-5, is as follows: EAGVAQSPRYKIIEKRQSVAFWCNPISGHATLYWYQQILGQGPKLLIQFQNNGVVDDSQLPKDRFSAERLKGVDSTLKIQPAKLEDSAVYLCASSLRTGGVQPQHFGDGTRLSIL.

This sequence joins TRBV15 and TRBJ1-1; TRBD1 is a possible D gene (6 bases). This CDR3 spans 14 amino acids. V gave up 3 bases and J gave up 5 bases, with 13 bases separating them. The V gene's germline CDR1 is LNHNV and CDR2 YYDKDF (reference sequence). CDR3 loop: CATSRGAIGTEAFF. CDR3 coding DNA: TGTGCCACCAGCAGGGGGGCGATCGGGACTGAAGCTTTCTTT.

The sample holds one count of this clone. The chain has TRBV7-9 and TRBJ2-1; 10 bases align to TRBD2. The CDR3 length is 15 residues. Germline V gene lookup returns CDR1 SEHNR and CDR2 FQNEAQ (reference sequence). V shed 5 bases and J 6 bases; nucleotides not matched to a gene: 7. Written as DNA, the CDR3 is TGTGCCAGCAGCCCCAGGAAGCGGGGGGGCAATGAGCAGTTCTTC. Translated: CASSPRKRGGNEQFF.

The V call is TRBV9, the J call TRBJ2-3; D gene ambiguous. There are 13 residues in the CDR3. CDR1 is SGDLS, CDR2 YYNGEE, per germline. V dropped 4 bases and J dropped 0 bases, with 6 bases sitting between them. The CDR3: CASSPPSTDTQYF. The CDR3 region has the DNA TGTGCCAGCAGCCCCCCTAGCACAGATACGCAGTATTTT.

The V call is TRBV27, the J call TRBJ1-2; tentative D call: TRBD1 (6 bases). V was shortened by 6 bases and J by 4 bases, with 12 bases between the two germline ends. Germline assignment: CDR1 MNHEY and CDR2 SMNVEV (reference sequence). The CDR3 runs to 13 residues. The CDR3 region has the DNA TGTGCCAGCAGACCCGGGACAACCTATGGCTACACCTTC. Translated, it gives CASRPGTTYGYTF.

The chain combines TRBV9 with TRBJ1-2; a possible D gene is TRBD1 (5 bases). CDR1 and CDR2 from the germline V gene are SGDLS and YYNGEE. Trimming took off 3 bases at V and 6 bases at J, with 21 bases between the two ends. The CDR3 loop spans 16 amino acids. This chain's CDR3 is CASSARLQVSADGYTF. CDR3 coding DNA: TGTGCCAGCAGCGCCCGCTTACAGGTCTCCGCCGATGGCTACACCTTC.

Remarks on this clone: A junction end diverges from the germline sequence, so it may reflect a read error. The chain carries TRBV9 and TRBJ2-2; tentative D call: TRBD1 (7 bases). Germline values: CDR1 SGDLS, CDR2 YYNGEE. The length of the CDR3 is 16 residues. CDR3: CASSVDGGQRTGELFF. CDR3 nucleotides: TGTGCCAGCAGCGTCGACGGGGGACAGCGCACCGGAGAGCTGTTTTTT.

CDR3 residues: CASSLGQGRSTDTQYF. The DNA of the CDR3 is TGTGCCAGCAGCTTGGGACAGGGCCGTAGCACAGATACGCAGTATTTT. V is TRBV5-4 and J is TRBJ2-3; 7 bases align to TRBD1. This CDR3 spans 16 amino acids. Trimming took 0 bases from V and 0 from J; bases not matched to a gene: 4. The germline V gene has CDR1 SGHNT and CDR2 YYREEE (reference sequence).

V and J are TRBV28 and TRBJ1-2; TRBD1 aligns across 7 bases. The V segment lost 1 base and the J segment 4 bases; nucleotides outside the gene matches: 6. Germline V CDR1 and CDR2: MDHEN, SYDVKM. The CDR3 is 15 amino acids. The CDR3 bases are TGTGCCAGCAGTTTATCTGACAGGGAAGGCTATGGCTACACCTTC. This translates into CASSLSDREGYGYTF.

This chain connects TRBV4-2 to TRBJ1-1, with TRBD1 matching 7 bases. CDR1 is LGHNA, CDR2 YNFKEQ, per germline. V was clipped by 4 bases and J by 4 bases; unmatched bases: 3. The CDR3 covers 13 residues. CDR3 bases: TGTGCCAGCAGCCTAGGGGGCGTCACTGAAGCTTTCTTT. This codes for CASSLGGVTEAFF.

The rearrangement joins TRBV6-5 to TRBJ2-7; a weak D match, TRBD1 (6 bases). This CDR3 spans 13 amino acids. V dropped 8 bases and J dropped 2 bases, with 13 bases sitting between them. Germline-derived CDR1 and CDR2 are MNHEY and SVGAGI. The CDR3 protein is CASGSQGTYEQYV. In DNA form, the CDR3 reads TGTGCCAGCGGTTCACAGGGTACCTACGAGCAGTACGTC.

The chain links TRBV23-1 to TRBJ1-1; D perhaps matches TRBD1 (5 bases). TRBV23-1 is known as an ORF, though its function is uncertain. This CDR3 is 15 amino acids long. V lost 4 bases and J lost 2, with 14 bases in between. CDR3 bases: TGCGCCAGCAGTCCCCCATTACAGGCAAACACTGAAGCTTTCTTT. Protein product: CASSPPLQANTEAFF.

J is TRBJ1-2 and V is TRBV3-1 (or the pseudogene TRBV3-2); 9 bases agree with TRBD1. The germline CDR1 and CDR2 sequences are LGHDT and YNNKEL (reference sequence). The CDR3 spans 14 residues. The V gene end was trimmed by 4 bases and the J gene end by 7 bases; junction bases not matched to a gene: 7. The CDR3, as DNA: TGTGCCAGCAGCCCCCCGGGACAGGGAGGTGGCTACACCTTC. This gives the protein CASSPPGQGGGYTF.

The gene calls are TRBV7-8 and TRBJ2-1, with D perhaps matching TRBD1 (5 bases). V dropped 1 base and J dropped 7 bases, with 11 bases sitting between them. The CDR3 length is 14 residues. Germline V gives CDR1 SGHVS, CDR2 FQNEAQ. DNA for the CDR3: TGTGCCAGCAGCTTAGTGGGGCGAAATAATGAGCAGTTCTTC. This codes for CASSLVGRNNEQFF.

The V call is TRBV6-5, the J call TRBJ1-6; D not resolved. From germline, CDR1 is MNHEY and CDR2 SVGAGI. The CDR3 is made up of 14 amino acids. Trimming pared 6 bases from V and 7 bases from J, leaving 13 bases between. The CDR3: CASSPLRENSPLHF. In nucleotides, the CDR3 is TGTGCCAGCAGCCCACTTAGGGAGAATTCACCCCTCCACTTT.

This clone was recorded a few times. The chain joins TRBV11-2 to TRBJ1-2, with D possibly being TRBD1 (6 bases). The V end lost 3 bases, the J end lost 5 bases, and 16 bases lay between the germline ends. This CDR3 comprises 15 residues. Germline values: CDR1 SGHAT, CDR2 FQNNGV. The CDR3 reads CASSFNTGYDYGYTF. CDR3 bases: TGTGCCAGCAGCTTTAACACAGGGTACGATTATGGCTACACCTTC.

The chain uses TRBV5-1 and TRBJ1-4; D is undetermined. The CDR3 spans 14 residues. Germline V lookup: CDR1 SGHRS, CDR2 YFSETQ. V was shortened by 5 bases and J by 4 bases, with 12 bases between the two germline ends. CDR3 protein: CASSHRYSNEKLFF. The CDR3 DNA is TGCGCCAGCAGTCATCGCTACAGTAATGAAAAACTGTTTTTT.

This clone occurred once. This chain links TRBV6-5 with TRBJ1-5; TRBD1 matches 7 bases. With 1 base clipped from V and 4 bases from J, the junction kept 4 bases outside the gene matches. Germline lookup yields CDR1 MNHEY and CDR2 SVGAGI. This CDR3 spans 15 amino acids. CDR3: CASSYYTGVNQPQHF. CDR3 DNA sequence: TGTGCCAGCAGTTACTACACAGGGGTTAATCAGCCCCAGCATTTT.